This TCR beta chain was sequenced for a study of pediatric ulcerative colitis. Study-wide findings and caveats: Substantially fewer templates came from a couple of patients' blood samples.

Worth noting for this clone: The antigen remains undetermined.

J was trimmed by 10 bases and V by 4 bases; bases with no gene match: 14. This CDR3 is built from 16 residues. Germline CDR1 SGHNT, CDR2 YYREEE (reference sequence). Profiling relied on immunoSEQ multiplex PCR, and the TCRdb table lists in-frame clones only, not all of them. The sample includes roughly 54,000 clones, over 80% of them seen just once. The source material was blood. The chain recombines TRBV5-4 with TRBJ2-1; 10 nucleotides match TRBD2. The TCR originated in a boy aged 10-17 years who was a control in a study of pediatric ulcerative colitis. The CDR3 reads CASSQSPERGGEEQFF. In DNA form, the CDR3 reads TGTGCCAGCAGCCAATCCCCCGAGCGGGGGGGCGAAGAGCAGTTCTTC. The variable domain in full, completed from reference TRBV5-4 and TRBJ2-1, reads ETGVTQSPTHLIKTRGQQVTLRCSSQSGHNTVSWYQQALGQGPQFIFQYYREEENGRGNFPPRFSGLQFPNYSSELNVNALELDDSALYLCASSQSPERGGEEQFFGPGTRLTVL.